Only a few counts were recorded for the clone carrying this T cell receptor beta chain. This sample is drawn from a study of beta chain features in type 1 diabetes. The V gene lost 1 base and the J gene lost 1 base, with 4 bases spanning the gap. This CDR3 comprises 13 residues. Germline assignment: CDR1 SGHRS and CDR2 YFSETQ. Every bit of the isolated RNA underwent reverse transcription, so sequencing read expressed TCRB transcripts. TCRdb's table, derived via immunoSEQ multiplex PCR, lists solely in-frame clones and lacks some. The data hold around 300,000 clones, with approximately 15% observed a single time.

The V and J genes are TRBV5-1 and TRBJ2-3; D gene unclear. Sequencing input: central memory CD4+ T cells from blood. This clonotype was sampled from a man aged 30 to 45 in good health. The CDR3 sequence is CASSLLGTDTQYF. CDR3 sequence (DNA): TGCGCCAGCAGCTTGCTTGGCACAGATACGCAGTATTTT.